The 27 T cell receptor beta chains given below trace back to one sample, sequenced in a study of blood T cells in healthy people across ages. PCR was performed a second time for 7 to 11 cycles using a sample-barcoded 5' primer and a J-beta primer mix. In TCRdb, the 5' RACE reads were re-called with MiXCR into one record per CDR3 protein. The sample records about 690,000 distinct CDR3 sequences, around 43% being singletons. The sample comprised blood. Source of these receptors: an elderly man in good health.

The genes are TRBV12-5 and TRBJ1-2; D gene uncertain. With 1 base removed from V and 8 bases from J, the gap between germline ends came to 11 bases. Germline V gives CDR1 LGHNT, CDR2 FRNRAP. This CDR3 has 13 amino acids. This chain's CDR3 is CASGLATGGGYTF. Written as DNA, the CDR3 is TGTGCTAGTGGTTTGGCAACGGGTGGCGGCTACACCTTC.

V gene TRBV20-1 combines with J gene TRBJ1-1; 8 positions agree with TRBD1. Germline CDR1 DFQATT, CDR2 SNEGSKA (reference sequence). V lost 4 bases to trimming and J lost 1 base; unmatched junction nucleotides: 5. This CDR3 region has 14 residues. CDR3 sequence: CSAIGQGANTEAFF. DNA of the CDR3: TGCAGTGCTATCGGGCAGGGGGCGAACACTGAAGCTTTCTTT.

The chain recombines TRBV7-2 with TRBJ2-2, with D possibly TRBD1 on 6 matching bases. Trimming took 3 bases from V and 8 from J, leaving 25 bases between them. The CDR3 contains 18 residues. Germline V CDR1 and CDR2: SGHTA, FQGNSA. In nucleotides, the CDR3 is TGTGCCAGCAGCTTTCTTGTGGCCCCCGGCAGGGGTAATGGGGAGCTGTTTTTT. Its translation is CASSFLVAPGRGNGELFF.

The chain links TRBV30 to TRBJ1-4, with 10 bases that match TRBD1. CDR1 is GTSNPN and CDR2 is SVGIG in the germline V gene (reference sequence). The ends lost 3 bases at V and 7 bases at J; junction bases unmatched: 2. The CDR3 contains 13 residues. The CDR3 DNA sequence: TGTGCCTGGAGCCGGGACAGGGGTGAAAAACTGTTTTTT. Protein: CAWSRDRGEKLFF. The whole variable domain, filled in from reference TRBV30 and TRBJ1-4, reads SQTIHQWPATLVQPVGSPLSLECTVEGTSNPNLYWYRQAAGRGLQLLFYSVGIGQISSEVPQNLSASRPQDRQFILSSKKLLLSDSGFYLCAWSRDRGEKLFFGSGTQLSVL.

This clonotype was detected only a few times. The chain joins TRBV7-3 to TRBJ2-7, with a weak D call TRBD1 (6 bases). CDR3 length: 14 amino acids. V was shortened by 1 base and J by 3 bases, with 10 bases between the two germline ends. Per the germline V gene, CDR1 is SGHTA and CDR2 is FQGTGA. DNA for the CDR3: TGTGCCAGCAGCTTAAACAGGGACAACTACGAGCAGTACTTC. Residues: CASSLNRDNYEQYF.

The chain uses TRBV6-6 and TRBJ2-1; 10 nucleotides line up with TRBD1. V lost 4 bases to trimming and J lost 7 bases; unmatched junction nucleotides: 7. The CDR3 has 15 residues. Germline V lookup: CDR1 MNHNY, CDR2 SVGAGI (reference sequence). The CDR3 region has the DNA TGTGCCAGCAGTTCCAAGGGACAGGGGATGAATGAGCAGTTCTTC. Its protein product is CASSSKGQGMNEQFF.

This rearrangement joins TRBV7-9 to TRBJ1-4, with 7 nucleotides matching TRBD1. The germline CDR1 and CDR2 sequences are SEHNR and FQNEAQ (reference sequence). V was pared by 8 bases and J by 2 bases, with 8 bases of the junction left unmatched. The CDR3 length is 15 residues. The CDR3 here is CASGKGAPTNEKLFF. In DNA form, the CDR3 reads TGTGCCAGCGGTAAGGGGGCGCCGACTAATGAAAAACTGTTTTTT.

The CDR3 here is CASSHRQGHGEAFF. The CDR3 DNA reads TGTGCCAGCAGCCACCGGCAGGGTCACGGTGAAGCTTTCTTT. The chain recombines TRBV3-1 with TRBJ1-1; D might be TRBD1 (5 bases). This CDR3 has 14 residues. Trimming took 3 bases from V and 7 from J, leaving 15 bases between them. Germline loops: CDR1 LGHDT, CDR2 YNNKEL (reference sequence).

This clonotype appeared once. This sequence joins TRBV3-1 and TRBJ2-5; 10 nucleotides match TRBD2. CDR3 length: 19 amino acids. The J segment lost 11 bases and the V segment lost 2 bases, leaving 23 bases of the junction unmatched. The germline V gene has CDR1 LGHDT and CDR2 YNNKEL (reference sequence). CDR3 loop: CASSQYSSGSRIIENEQYF. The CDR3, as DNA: TGTGCCAGCAGCCAATATTCTAGCGGGAGTAGAATCATTGAGAATGAGCAGTACTTC.

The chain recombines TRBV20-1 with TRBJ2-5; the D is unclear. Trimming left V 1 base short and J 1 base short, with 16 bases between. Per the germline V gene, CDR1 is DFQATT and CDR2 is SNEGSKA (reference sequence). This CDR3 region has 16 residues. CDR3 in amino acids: CSARASELTLQETQYF. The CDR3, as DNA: TGCAGTGCTAGAGCATCAGAACTAACTCTCCAAGAGACCCAGTACTTC.

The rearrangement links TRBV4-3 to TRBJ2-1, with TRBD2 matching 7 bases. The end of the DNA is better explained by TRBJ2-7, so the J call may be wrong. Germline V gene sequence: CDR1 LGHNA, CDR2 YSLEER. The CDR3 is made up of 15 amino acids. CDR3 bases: TGCGCCAGCAGCCAAGAACCGGGAGGACGCAATGAGCAGTACTTC. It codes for CASSQEPGGRNEQYF.

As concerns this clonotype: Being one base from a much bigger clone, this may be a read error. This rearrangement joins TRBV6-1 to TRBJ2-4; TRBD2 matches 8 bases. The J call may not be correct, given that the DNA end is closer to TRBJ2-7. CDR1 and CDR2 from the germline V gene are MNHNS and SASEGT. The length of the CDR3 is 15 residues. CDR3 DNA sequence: TGTGCCAGCAGTGAAGAGGTGACTAGCGTCTACGAGCAGTACTTC. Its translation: CASSEEVTSVYEQYF.

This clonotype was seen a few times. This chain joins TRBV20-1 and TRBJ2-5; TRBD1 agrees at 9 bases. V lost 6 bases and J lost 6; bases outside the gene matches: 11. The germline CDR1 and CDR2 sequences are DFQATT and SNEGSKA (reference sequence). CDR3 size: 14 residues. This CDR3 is CSAGPGQGRKTQYF. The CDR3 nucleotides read TGCAGTGCGGGACCGGGACAGGGTCGGAAGACCCAGTACTTC.

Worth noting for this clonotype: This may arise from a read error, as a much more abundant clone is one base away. In DNA form, the CDR3 reads TGCGGCGCTACCGACGGGGCCGAAATTGGCTACACCTTC. Protein product: CGATDGAEIGYTF. The chain has TRBV29-1 and TRBJ1-2; possibly TRBD1 for D (5 bases). Germline CDR1 reads SQVTM; CDR2 reads ANQGSEA. The CDR3 has 13 residues. Variable domain in full (rest from reference TRBV29-1 and TRBJ1-2): SAVISQKPSRDICQRGTSLTIQCQVDSQVTMMFWYRQQPGQSLTLIATANQGSEATYESGFVIDKFPISRPNLTFSTLTVSNMSPEDSSIYLCGATDGAEIGYTFGSGTRLTVV.

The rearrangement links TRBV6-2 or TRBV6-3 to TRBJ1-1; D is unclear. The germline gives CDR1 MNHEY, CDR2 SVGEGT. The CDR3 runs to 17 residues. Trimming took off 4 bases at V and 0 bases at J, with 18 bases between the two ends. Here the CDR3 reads CASSSPLIGRMNTEAFF. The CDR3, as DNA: TGTGCCAGCAGTTCTCCCCTCATAGGACGGATGAACACTGAAGCTTTCTTT.

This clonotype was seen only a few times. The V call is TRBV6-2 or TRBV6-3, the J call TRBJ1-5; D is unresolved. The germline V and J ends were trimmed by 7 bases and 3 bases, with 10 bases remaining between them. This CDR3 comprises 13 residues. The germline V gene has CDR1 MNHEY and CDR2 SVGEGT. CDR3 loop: CASTPGINQPQHF. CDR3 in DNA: TGTGCCAGCACTCCAGGAATCAATCAGCCCCAGCATTTT.

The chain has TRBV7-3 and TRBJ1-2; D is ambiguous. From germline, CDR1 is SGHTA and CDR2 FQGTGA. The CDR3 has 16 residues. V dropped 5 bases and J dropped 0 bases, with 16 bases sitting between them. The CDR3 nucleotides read TGTGCCAGCAGCCGCGACCCGCAGCAGGCTAACTATGGCTACACCTTC. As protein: CASSRDPQQANYGYTF. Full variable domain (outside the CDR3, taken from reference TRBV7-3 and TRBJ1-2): GAGVSQTPSNKVTEKGKYVELRCDPISGHTALYWYRQSLGQGPEFLIYFQGTGAADDSGLPNDRFFAVRPEGSVSTLKIQRTERGDSAVYLCASSRDPQQANYGYTFGSGTRLTVV.

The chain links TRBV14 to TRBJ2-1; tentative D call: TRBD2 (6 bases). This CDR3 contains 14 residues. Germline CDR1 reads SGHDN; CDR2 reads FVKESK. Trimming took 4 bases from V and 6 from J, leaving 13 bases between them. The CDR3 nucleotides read TGTGCCAGCAGCCCCAGACTAGTAGCCAATGAGCAGTTCTTC. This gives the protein CASSPRLVANEQFF.

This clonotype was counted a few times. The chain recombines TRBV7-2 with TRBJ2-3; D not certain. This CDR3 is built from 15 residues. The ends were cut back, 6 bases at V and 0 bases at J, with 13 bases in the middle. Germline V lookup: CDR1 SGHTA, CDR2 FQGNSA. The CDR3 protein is CASSLNVASTDTQYF. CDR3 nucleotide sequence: TGTGCCAGCAGTTTAAACGTAGCTAGCACAGATACGCAGTATTTT.

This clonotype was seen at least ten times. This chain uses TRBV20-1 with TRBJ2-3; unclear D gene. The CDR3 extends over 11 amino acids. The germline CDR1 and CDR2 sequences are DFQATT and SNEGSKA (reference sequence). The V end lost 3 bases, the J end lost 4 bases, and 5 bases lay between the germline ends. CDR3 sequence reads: CSASDADTQYF. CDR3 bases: TGCAGTGCTAGTGACGCAGATACGCAGTATTTT.

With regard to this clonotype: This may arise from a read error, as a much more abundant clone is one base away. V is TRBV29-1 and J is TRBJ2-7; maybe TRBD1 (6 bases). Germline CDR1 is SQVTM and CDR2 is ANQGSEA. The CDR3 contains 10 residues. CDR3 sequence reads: CSVRTEERYF. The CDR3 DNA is TGCAGCGTTAGGACAGAGGAGCGGTACTTC.

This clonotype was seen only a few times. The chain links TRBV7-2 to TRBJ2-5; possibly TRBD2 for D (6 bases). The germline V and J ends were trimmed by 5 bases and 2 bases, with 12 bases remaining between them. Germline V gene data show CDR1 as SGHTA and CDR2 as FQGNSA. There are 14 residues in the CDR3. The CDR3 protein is CASSNGLFQETQYF. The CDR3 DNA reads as TGTGCCAGCAGCAACGGACTATTTCAAGAGACCCAGTACTTC.

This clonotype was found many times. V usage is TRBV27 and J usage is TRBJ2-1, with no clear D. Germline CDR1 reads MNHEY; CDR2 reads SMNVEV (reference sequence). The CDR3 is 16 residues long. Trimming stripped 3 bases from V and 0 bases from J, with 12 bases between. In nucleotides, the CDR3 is TGTGCCAGCAGTTTCCTGAAAATGAGCTCCTACAATGAGCAGTTCTTC. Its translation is CASSFLKMSSYNEQFF.

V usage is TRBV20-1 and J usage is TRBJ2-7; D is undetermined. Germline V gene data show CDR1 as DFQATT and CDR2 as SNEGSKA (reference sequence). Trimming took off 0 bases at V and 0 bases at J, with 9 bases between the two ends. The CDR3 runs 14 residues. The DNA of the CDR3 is TGCAGTGCTAGAGATGCAGGAAGCTCCTACGAGCAGTACTTC. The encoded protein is CSARDAGSSYEQYF.

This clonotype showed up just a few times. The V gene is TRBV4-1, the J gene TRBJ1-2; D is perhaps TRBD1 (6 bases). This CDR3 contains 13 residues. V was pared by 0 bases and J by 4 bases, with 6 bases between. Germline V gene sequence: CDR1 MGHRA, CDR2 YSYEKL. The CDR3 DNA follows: TGCGCCAGCAGCCAAGAGACAGGCTATGGCTACACCTTC. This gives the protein CASSQETGYGYTF.

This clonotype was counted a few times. The CDR3, as DNA: TGCAGTGCTACGGGACATTTGAAGGACCAGTACTTC. It yields the protein CSATGHLKDQYF. The chain links TRBV20-1 to TRBJ2-5, with TRBD1 as a possible D gene (6 bases). Trimming cost V 4 bases and J 10 bases, with 16 bases left between them. Germline assignment: CDR1 DFQATT and CDR2 SNEGSKA (reference sequence). The CDR3 runs to 12 residues.

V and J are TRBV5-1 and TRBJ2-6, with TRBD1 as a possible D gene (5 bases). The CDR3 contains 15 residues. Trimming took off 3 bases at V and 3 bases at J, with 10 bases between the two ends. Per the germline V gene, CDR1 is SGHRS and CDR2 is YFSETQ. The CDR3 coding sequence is TGCGCCAGCAGCTCCAGGGCAGGTGGGGCCAACGTCCTGACTTTC. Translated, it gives CASSSRAGGANVLTF. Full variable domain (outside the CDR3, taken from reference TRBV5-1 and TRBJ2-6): KAGVTQTPRYLIKTRGQQVTLSCSPISGHRSVSWYQQTPGQGLQFLFEYFSETQRNKGNFPGRFSGRQFSNSRSEMNVSTLELGDSALYLCASSSRAGGANVLTFGAGSRLTVL.